This T cell receptor beta chain was captured by sequencing in a study of blood T cell repertoires in COVID-19. This CDR3 is 19 amino acids long. The trim removed 0 bases at V and 2 bases at J, leaving 12 bases unmatched. The germline CDR1 and CDR2 sequences are KGHDR and SFDVKD. In the study's own analysis: Reference gene primer amplification yielded estimated nucleated cell counts. Assay: immunoSEQ multiplex PCR; the TCRdb copy retains only in-frame clones and omits some. Clone size and V and J calls were adopted from that table, with D and trimming inferred from the DNA. Of roughly 150,000 clones in the sample, 65% to 90% were seen once.

The sample consisted of peripheral blood. The receptor was isolated from a woman between 50 and 59 years old in a cohort sampled during active or convalescent COVID-19. This sequence joins TRBV24-1 and TRBJ2-7; 10 positions match TRBD1. CDR3 DNA: TGTGCCACCAGTGATTTGCTGCGGCACGGGACAGGGGACGCCTACGAGCAGTACTTC. Residues: CATSDLLRHGTGDAYEQYF.